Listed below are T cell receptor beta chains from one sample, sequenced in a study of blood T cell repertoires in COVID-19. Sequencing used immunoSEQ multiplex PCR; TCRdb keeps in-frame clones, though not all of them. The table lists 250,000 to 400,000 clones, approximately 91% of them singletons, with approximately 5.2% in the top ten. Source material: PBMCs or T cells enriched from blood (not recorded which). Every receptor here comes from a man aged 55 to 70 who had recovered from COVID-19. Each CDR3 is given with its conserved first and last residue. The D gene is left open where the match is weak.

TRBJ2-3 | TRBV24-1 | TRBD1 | CATSERGRTDTQYF | TGTGCCACCAGTGAAAGGGGGCGCACAGATACGCAGTATTTT
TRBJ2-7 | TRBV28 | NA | CASSPTYEQYF | TGTGCCAGCAGCCCCACCTACGAGCAGTACTTC
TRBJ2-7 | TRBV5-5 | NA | CASSLAPGDEQYF | TGTGCCAGCAGCTTGGCTCCCGGGGACGAGCAGTACTTC
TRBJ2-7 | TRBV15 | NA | CATSRGQDYEQYF | TGTGCCACCAGCAGAGGACAGGACTACGAGCAGTACTTC
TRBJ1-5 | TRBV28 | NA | CASSLTGSSNQPQHF | TGTGCCAGCAGTTTAACAGGGAGTAGCAATCAGCCCCAGCATTTT
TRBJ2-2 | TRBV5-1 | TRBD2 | CASMGGAATGELFF | TGCGCCAGCATGGGAGGGGCCGCCACCGGGGAGCTGTTTTTT
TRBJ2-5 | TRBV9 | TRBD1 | CASSPWTGQETQYF | TGTGCCAGCAGCCCTTGGACAGGGCAAGAGACCCAGTACTTC
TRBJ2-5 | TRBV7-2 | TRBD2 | CASSLGLAGERQYF | TGTGCCAGCAGCTTAGGGCTAGCGGGGGAAAGGCAGTACTTC
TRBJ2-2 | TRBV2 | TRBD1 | CASRDLQGKPGELFF | TGTGCCAGCAGAGATCTACAGGGGAAGCCCGGGGAGCTGTTTTTT
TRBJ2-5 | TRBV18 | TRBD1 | CASSPRTTGPGRETQYF | TGTGCCAGCTCACCAAGGACGACAGGGCCGGGAAGGGAGACCCAGTACTTC
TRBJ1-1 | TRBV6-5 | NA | CASSPAGAAEAFF | TGTGCCAGCAGCCCCGCGGGGGCGGCTGAAGCTTTCTTT
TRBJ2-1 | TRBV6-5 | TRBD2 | CASTIAGAYNEQFF | TGTGCCAGCACTATAGCGGGGGCCTACAATGAGCAGTTCTTC
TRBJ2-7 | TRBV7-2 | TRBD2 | CASSFGQWQREVPYEQYF | TGTGCCAGCAGCTTCGGACAGTGGCAGCGGGAGGTACCCTACGAGCAGTACTTC
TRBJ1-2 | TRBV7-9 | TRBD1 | CASSFPGQGEYGYTF | TGTGCCAGCAGTTTCCCGGGACAGGGGGAGTATGGCTACACCTTC
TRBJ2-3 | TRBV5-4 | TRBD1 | CASSSYRGRTDTQYF | TGTGCCAGCAGCTCCTACAGGGGGAGGACAGATACGCAGTATTTT
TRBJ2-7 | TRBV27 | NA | CASSLIFGSLPYEQYF | TGTGCCAGCAGTTTAATATTCGGGAGCCTCCCCTACGAGCAGTACTTC
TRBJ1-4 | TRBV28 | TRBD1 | CASSLSARGIEKLFF | TGTGCCAGCAGTTTATCAGCCAGGGGGATAGAAAAACTGTTTTTT
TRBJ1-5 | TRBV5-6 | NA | CASNRLGAGNQPQHF | TGTGCCAGCAACCGATTGGGGGCAGGGAATCAGCCCCAGCATTTT
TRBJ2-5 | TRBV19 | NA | CASRLGHQETQYF | TGTGCCAGTAGATTGGGGCACCAAGAGACCCAGTACTTC